Included here is one T cell receptor (beta chain) sequence, with context. The antigen is unknown. V shed 1 base and J 12 bases; nucleotides not matched to a gene: 10. This CDR3 has 15 residues. From germline, CDR1 is SGHVT and CDR2 SQSDAQ. The PCR had 60 Vbeta and 13 Jbeta primers. Here immunoSEQ multiplex PCR was the method, and the copy in TCRdb shows in-frame clones only, minus some. This table has around 250,000 clones, around 81% appearing once. These data belong to a study of cytomegalovirus exposure and HLA in healthy donors. Study context: An early data release held approximately 85 million unique TCRs from HLA-typed donors. Study conclusions and caveats: Upon later analysis, HLA-associated TCR beta chains proved more clonally expanded than other, equally common chains.

The rearrangement uses TRBV7-4 and TRBJ2-1, with 9 bases matching TRBD2. The specimen was PBMCs. This clonotype was obtained from a woman aged 60-75 years in good health and CMV-seropositive. The DNA for the CDR3 is TGTGCCAGCAGCTTAGTGGCGGGAGGGGGCTGGTGGCAGTTCTTC. This gives the protein CASSLVAGGGWWQFF.